The present entry profiles one T cell receptor (beta chain) with its context. The target antigen is unknown. The record originates from a study of T cell responses to AZD1222 COVID-19 vaccine. At the level of the study: Pooled in the analysis were second doses at about 4 or about 12 weeks. Study results and limitations: Spike-specific TCR breadth and depth both grew after two AZD1222 doses.

The CDR3 loop spans 14 amino acids. Germline CDR1 reads SNHLY; CDR2 reads FYNNEI. Losses at the gene ends were 6 bases for V and 2 bases for J; bases not matched to a gene: 5. Sequencing was performed with immunoSEQ multiplex PCR; in TCRdb, only in-frame clones are kept and a portion is missing. Of roughly 100,000 clones listed, approximately 90% are singletons. Sequenced material: peripheral blood, taken on day 0 of AZD1222 vaccination. The TCR was taken from an adult in good health. J is TRBJ1-2 and V is TRBV2, with 8 bases identical to TRBD1. The CDR3 protein is CASRGQVLNYGYTF. Written as DNA, the CDR3 is TGTGCCAGCAGGGGACAGGTTCTAAACTATGGCTACACCTTC.